The rows below give T cell receptor beta chains drawn from one sample of a study of T-cell reconstitution after alpha-beta-depleted transplantation in children. TCRdb recomputed calls from the PCR reads with MiXCR, one row per CDR3 protein. The repertoire holds roughly 200,000 distinct CDR3 sequences, with 6.6% as singletons. The sequenced sample was PBMCs, obtained before TCRalphabeta/CD19-depleted stem cell transplant. Receptors were obtained from a boy aged 2 to 9 with acute lymphoblastic leukemia, due to receive a stem cell transplant. The CDR3 runs from the conserved cysteine through the conserved F or W. A D gene is named only where the DNA matches it firmly. Expanded clones get a size class; other rows say once, few or many, or leave the size out.

CDR3 protein: CASSQESLGGQYF; CDR3 DNA: TGTGCCAGCAGCCAAGAATCCCTTGGGGGGCAGTACTTC; clone size: -; V gene: TRBV4-2; D gene: -; J gene: TRBJ2-7
CDR3 protein: CASLVGQNTEAFF; CDR3 DNA: TGTGCCAGCCTCGTCGGGCAGAACACTGAAGCTTTCTTT; clone size: -; V gene: TRBV6-2/TRBV6-3; D gene: -; J gene: TRBJ1-1
CDR3 protein: CSVKTGTGHGNTIYF; CDR3 DNA: TGCAGCGTCAAAACCGGGACAGGGCATGGAAACACCATATATTTT; clone size: few; V gene: TRBV29-1; D gene: TRBD1; J gene: TRBJ1-3
CDR3 protein: CASSFTFGDGNEKLFF; CDR3 DNA: TGCGCCAGCAGCTTCACTTTCGGGGACGGTAATGAAAAACTGTTTTTT; clone size: many; V gene: TRBV5-1; D gene: -; J gene: TRBJ1-4
CDR3 protein: CSANSRGGQETQYF; CDR3 DNA: TGCAGTGCTAACTCTCGGGGGGGCCAAGAGACCCAGTACTTC; clone size: few; V gene: TRBV20-1; D gene: TRBD2; J gene: TRBJ2-5
CDR3 protein: CASRTGGAGRDNEQYF; CDR3 DNA: TGTGCCAGCAGGACAGGGGGCGCAGGTCGAGACAACGAGCAGTACTTC; clone size: -; V gene: TRBV6-1; D gene: TRBD1; J gene: TRBJ2-7
CDR3 protein: CASSRGNDSPRNTEAFF; CDR3 DNA: TGTGCCAGCAGTAGAGGGAACGACAGCCCGCGGAACACTGAAGCTTTCTTT; clone size: many; V gene: TRBV25-1; D gene: -; J gene: TRBJ1-1
CDR3 protein: CASRGPGSYEQYF; CDR3 DNA: TGCGCCAGCAGAGGTCCAGGTTCCTACGAGCAGTACTTC; clone size: -; V gene: TRBV5-1; D gene: -; J gene: TRBJ2-7
CDR3 protein: CASSLGRGIDGYTF; CDR3 DNA: TGTGCCAGCAGCTTAGGCAGGGGGATAGATGGCTACACCTTC; clone size: many; V gene: TRBV7-2; D gene: TRBD1; J gene: TRBJ1-2
CDR3 protein: CATSEPPGQGTNTGELFF; CDR3 DNA: TGTGCCACCAGTGAACCGCCGGGACAGGGTACGAACACCGGGGAGCTGTTTTTT; clone size: few; V gene: TRBV24-1; D gene: TRBD1; J gene: TRBJ2-2
CDR3 protein: CSAVNRGNRDEQYF; CDR3 DNA: TGCAGTGCCGTAAACAGGGGCAATCGGGACGAGCAGTACTTC; clone size: few; V gene: TRBV20-1; D gene: TRBD1; J gene: TRBJ2-7
CDR3 protein: CASSPGRTYGYTF; CDR3 DNA: TGTGCCAGCAGCCCGGGACGGACGTATGGCTACACCTTC; clone size: many; V gene: TRBV7-9; D gene: -; J gene: TRBJ1-2
CDR3 protein: CSALAGGPSGELFF; CDR3 DNA: TGCAGTGCCCTAGCGGGGGGCCCCTCCGGGGAGCTGTTTTTT; clone size: many; V gene: TRBV20-1; D gene: TRBD2; J gene: TRBJ2-2
CDR3 protein: CASSLGSRGANVLTF; CDR3 DNA: TGTGCCAGCAGCCTCGGCTCCCGAGGGGCCAACGTCCTGACTTTC; clone size: few; V gene: TRBV6-2/TRBV6-3; D gene: -; J gene: TRBJ2-6